A selection of T cell receptor beta chains follows, all from one sample in a study of cytomegalovirus exposure and HLA in healthy donors. The data were produced by immunoSEQ multiplex PCR, yet TCRdb's version contains in-frame clones alone and is incomplete. The sample has about 160,000 clones, about 65% seen once; the top ten hold around 2.8%. The sequenced sample consisted of PBMCs. The receptors originated from a woman under 40 in good health and CMV-seronegative. The CDR3 runs from the conserved cysteine through the conserved F or W. Fields, in order: D gene, clone size, J gene, V gene, CDR3 DNA, CDR3 protein. The D gene is left open where the match is weak. The size field is filled for only some rows; it gives once, few, many or a size class.

D gene: .
clone size: .
J gene: TRBJ1-5
V gene: TRBV30
CDR3 DNA: TGTGCCTGGAGTTTAACAGGTTATCAGCCCCAGCATTTT
CDR3 protein: CAWSLTGYQPQHF

D gene: .
clone size: .
J gene: TRBJ2-1
V gene: TRBV25-1
CDR3 DNA: TGTGCCAGCCAGCTAGGGAGCTACAATGAGCAGTTCTTC
CDR3 protein: CASQLGSYNEQFF

D gene: TRBD2
clone size: .
J gene: TRBJ2-3
V gene: TRBV28
CDR3 DNA: TGTGCCAGCAGTTGGGGCGGGAGTGAGAGCACAGATACGCAGTATTTT
CDR3 protein: CASSWGGSESTDTQYF

D gene: .
clone size: few
J gene: TRBJ1-2
V gene: TRBV5-4
CDR3 DNA: TGTGCCAGCAGCTTGAACAACAACTATGGCTACACCTTC
CDR3 protein: CASSLNNNYGYTF

D gene: .
clone size: .
J gene: TRBJ2-7
V gene: TRBV7-9
CDR3 DNA: TGTGCCAGCAGCCGGACAGTCCATTACGAGCAGTACTTC
CDR3 protein: CASSRTVHYEQYF

D gene: .
clone size: .
J gene: TRBJ1-2
V gene: TRBV7-6
CDR3 DNA: TGTGCCAGCAGCGCTGGTGGGCACTATGGCTACACCTTC
CDR3 protein: CASSAGGHYGYTF

D gene: TRBD2
clone size: .
J gene: TRBJ2-7
V gene: TRBV5-4
CDR3 DNA: TGTGCCACGCAAACGGGAGGTGGGGAGGGCTACGAGCAGTACTTC
CDR3 protein: CATQTGGGEGYEQYF

D gene: TRBD2
clone size: .
J gene: TRBJ2-7
V gene: TRBV7-9
CDR3 DNA: TGTTCCAGCAGCTTAACAGCGGGAGCCTCCCCGGGGGAGCAGTACTTC
CDR3 protein: CSSSLTAGASPGEQYF

D gene: .
clone size: .
J gene: TRBJ1-5
V gene: TRBV15
CDR3 DNA: TGTGCCACCGGGGGGGAACAGCCCCAGCATTTT
CDR3 protein: CATGGEQPQHF

D gene: TRBD2
clone size: once
J gene: TRBJ2-5
V gene: TRBV5-1
CDR3 DNA: TGCGCCAGCATCCCACTAGCGAACTTTTCCCAAGAGACCCAGTACTTC
CDR3 protein: CASIPLANFSQETQYF

D gene: .
clone size: few
J gene: TRBJ2-1
V gene: TRBV19
CDR3 DNA: TGTGCCAGTAGTATCGGGCTAGCGATAAATGAGCAGTTCTTC
CDR3 protein: CASSIGLAINEQFF

D gene: .
clone size: once
J gene: TRBJ1-5
V gene: TRBV28
CDR3 DNA: TGTGCCAGCAGGGTAGGGGCGAGCAATCAGCCCCAGCATTTT
CDR3 protein: CASRVGASNQPQHF

D gene: TRBD2
clone size: .
J gene: TRBJ2-1
V gene: TRBV9
CDR3 DNA: TGTGCCAGCAGCTCCTTAGCGGGAGGGACAATGAAGCAGTTCTTC
CDR3 protein: CASSSLAGGTMKQFF

D gene: .
clone size: .
J gene: TRBJ2-7
V gene: TRBV4-3
CDR3 DNA: TGCGCCAGCAGCGGTAGCAGGGGCCTTGGCGAGCAGTACTTC
CDR3 protein: CASSGSRGLGEQYF

D gene: .
clone size: .
J gene: TRBJ1-1
V gene: TRBV2
CDR3 DNA: TGTGCCAGCAGTGACAGGGAACACACTGAAGCTTTCTTT
CDR3 protein: CASSDREHTEAFF

D gene: .
clone size: .
J gene: TRBJ1-1
V gene: TRBV7-2
CDR3 DNA: TGTGCCAGCAGCTTAGAGCACAGTGAGAAAGCTTTCTTT
CDR3 protein: CASSLEHSEKAFF

D gene: .
clone size: .
J gene: TRBJ1-1
V gene: TRBV7-9
CDR3 DNA: TGTGCCAGCAGCTTAGTTGGGGAGGGTCGCCCTGAAGCTTTCTTT
CDR3 protein: CASSLVGEGRPEAFF

D gene: .
clone size: .
J gene: TRBJ2-1
V gene: TRBV7-2
CDR3 DNA: TGTGCCAGCAGCTTAACGGGTTTTTACAATGAGCAGTTCTTC
CDR3 protein: CASSLTGFYNEQFF

D gene: TRBD1
clone size: .
J gene: TRBJ2-2
V gene: TRBV9
CDR3 DNA: TGTGCCAGCAGCCGCAGGGGGAGCGACACCGGGGAGCTGTTTTTT
CDR3 protein: CASSRRGSDTGELFF

D gene: TRBD1
clone size: .
J gene: TRBJ2-2
V gene: TRBV7-7
CDR3 DNA: TGTGCCAGCAGCTTGGGCAGGGGGCAGGCCGGGGAGCTGTTTTTT
CDR3 protein: CASSLGRGQAGELFF

D gene: TRBD1
clone size: .
J gene: TRBJ1-5
V gene: TRBV28
CDR3 DNA: TGTGCCAGCAGCAGGACAGGGAGGAGGAATCAGCCCCAGCATTTT
CDR3 protein: CASSRTGRRNQPQHF

D gene: .
clone size: .
J gene: TRBJ2-3
V gene: TRBV30
CDR3 DNA: TGTGCCTGGAGCGGTTGGGATACGCAGTATTTT
CDR3 protein: CAWSGWDTQYF

D gene: .
clone size: .
J gene: TRBJ1-4
V gene: TRBV27
CDR3 DNA: TGTGCCAGCAGTCCCCCGGACAGTCGATACCATGAAAAACTGTTTTTT
CDR3 protein: CASSPPDSRYHEKLFF

D gene: TRBD1
clone size: .
J gene: TRBJ2-7
V gene: TRBV6-5
CDR3 DNA: TGTGCCAGCAGTTACGGGACAGGGAACGAGCAGTACTTC
CDR3 protein: CASSYGTGNEQYF

D gene: .
clone size: .
J gene: TRBJ2-1
V gene: TRBV30
CDR3 DNA: TGTGCCTGCTACCAGGGTTTCTACAATGAGCAGTTCTTC
CDR3 protein: CACYQGFYNEQFF

D gene: .
clone size: .
J gene: TRBJ2-6
V gene: TRBV30
CDR3 DNA: TGTGCCTGGAGTCGGGCTGGGGCCAACGTCCTGACTTTC
CDR3 protein: CAWSRAGANVLTF

D gene: .
clone size: few
J gene: TRBJ1-2
V gene: TRBV4-2
CDR3 DNA: TGTGCCAGCAAGGGGAGGTTCTATGGCTACACCTTC
CDR3 protein: CASKGRFYGYTF

D gene: .
clone size: .
J gene: TRBJ2-1
V gene: TRBV5-4
CDR3 DNA: TGTGCCAGCAGCACCCTAACAGGGTTCCCTGACAATGAGCAGTTCTTC
CDR3 protein: CASSTLTGFPDNEQFF

D gene: .
clone size: .
J gene: TRBJ1-2
V gene: TRBV19
CDR3 DNA: TGTGCCAGTAGTAAATGGGGACAATCAGCTAACTATGGCTACACCTTC
CDR3 protein: CASSKWGQSANYGYTF

D gene: TRBD2
clone size: .
J gene: TRBJ2-7
V gene: TRBV4-2
CDR3 DNA: TGTGCCAGCAGCCAAGAGTGGGGGGGGAACTACGAGCAGTACTTC
CDR3 protein: CASSQEWGGNYEQYF

D gene: .
clone size: .
J gene: TRBJ1-2
V gene: TRBV14
CDR3 DNA: TGTGCCAGCAGCCAAGGGCGGCGAGGGAGAATAGAGGACTATGGCTACACCTTC
CDR3 protein: CASSQGRRGRIEDYGYTF

D gene: .
clone size: .
J gene: TRBJ2-6
V gene: TRBV7-6
CDR3 DNA: TGTGCCAGCAGCAACCCGGGGTCCTCTGGGGCCAACGTCCTGACTTTC
CDR3 protein: CASSNPGSSGANVLTF

D gene: TRBD1
clone size: .
J gene: TRBJ1-1
V gene: TRBV7-2
CDR3 DNA: TGTGCCAGCAGCTCCCCAGCCCTCCGGGACAGGATGAACACTGAAGCCTTCTTT
CDR3 protein: CASSSPALRDRMNTEAFF

D gene: TRBD1
clone size: .
J gene: TRBJ1-1
V gene: TRBV28
CDR3 DNA: TGTGCCAGCAGTTACCGCTACAGGGGGCAGACGATGAACACTGAAGCTTTCTTT
CDR3 protein: CASSYRYRGQTMNTEAFF

D gene: .
clone size: .
J gene: TRBJ1-1
V gene: TRBV6-1
CDR3 DNA: TGTGCCAGCAGAGGACTTACCGGGAACACTGAAGCTTTCTTT
CDR3 protein: CASRGLTGNTEAFF

D gene: TRBD1
clone size: .
J gene: TRBJ1-1
V gene: TRBV7-3
CDR3 DNA: TGTGCCAGCAGCTTAACCCAGCCCGGGACAGGGTTTTTGTACACTGAAGCTTTCTTT
CDR3 protein: CASSLTQPGTGFLYTEAFF

D gene: .
clone size: once
J gene: TRBJ1-4
V gene: TRBV15
CDR3 DNA: TGTGCCACCAGCAGGGGCAAGCAAGAAAAACTGTTTTTT
CDR3 protein: CATSRGKQEKLFF

D gene: .
clone size: .
J gene: TRBJ2-3
V gene: TRBV28
CDR3 DNA: TGTGCCAGCAGTTTAGTCTCGGGTTATACGCAGTATTTT
CDR3 protein: CASSLVSGYTQYF

D gene: TRBD1
clone size: few
J gene: TRBJ1-1
V gene: TRBV7-3
CDR3 DNA: TGTGCCAGCAGCTTATTGGGACAGGGGGCGACTGAAGCTTTCTTT
CDR3 protein: CASSLLGQGATEAFF

D gene: .
clone size: few
J gene: TRBJ1-1
V gene: TRBV6-7
CDR3 DNA: TGTGCCAGCAGTAAGACTGGGGCCCTAAGGAACACTGAAGCTTTCTTT
CDR3 protein: CASSKTGALRNTEAFF

D gene: TRBD2
clone size: .
J gene: TRBJ2-3
V gene: TRBV11-1
CDR3 DNA: TGTGCCAGCAGCAAGGGACTAGCGGGGGACACAGATACGCAGTATTTT
CDR3 protein: CASSKGLAGDTDTQYF

D gene: TRBD1
clone size: .
J gene: TRBJ1-4
V gene: TRBV4-1
CDR3 DNA: TGCGCCAGCAGCCGATGGACAGGGATGAGGGAAAAACTGTTTTTT
CDR3 protein: CASSRWTGMREKLFF

D gene: TRBD2
clone size: .
J gene: TRBJ2-1
V gene: TRBV30
CDR3 DNA: TGTGCCTGGAGCACCGGGACTACGCAGTTCTTC
CDR3 protein: CAWSTGTTQFF

D gene: TRBD1
clone size: .
J gene: TRBJ1-5
V gene: TRBV5-1
CDR3 DNA: TGCGCCAGCAGCCGTACAGGGGGCGATGCGCCCCAGCATTTT
CDR3 protein: CASSRTGGDAPQHF

D gene: .
clone size: .
J gene: TRBJ2-2
V gene: TRBV7-9
CDR3 DNA: TGTGCCAGCGTGGGGGTGAGACAGGAAGGCACCGGGGAGCTGTTTTTT
CDR3 protein: CASVGVRQEGTGELFF

D gene: TRBD1
clone size: .
J gene: TRBJ1-1
V gene: TRBV9
CDR3 DNA: TGTGCCAGCAGCGTAGTGGGGGACAGGGGAACTTTCTTT
CDR3 protein: CASSVVGDRGTFF

D gene: .
clone size: .
J gene: TRBJ2-1
V gene: TRBV27
CDR3 DNA: TGTGCCAGCAGTCCCCTCGACAGATACAATGAGCAGTTCTTC
CDR3 protein: CASSPLDRYNEQFF

D gene: .
clone size: .
J gene: TRBJ2-7
V gene: TRBV4-3
CDR3 DNA: TGCGCCAGCAGCCAAGGTGCAGGGGTCTACGAGCAGTACTTC
CDR3 protein: CASSQGAGVYEQYF

D gene: .
clone size: .
J gene: TRBJ1-6
V gene: TRBV4-3
CDR3 DNA: TGCGCCAGCAGCCAACTTCCCGAGGCCGGCAGCTCCTATAATTCACCCCTCCACTTT
CDR3 protein: CASSQLPEAGSSYNSPLHF

D gene: .
clone size: .
J gene: TRBJ2-7
V gene: TRBV18
CDR3 DNA: TGTGCCAGCTCACCACCGTCCGGGGAGCAGTACTTC
CDR3 protein: CASSPPSGEQYF

D gene: TRBD1
clone size: .
J gene: TRBJ1-1
V gene: TRBV7-6
CDR3 DNA: TGTGCCAGCAGCTCCCCAGGGGGACAGGGAGTCACTGAAGCTTTCTTT
CDR3 protein: CASSSPGGQGVTEAFF

D gene: .
clone size: .
J gene: TRBJ2-7
V gene: TRBV9
CDR3 DNA: TGTGCCAGCAGCGTAGGGGCGGGGAACTACGAGCAGTACTTC
CDR3 protein: CASSVGAGNYEQYF